A selection of T cell receptor beta chains follows, all from one sample in a study of cytomegalovirus exposure and HLA in healthy donors. Assay: immunoSEQ multiplex PCR; the TCRdb copy retains only in-frame clones and omits some. The repertoire holds about 120,000 clones, with roughly 80% as singletons. Sample: PBMCs. These receptors were obtained from a man aged 18 to 30 in good health and CMV-seropositive. Both conserved end residues are part of each CDR3. The D gene is left open where the match is weak. Not all rows give a size; the values are once, few, many and, for expanded clones, a class.

cdr3_length	d_call	v_call	clone_size	j_call	cdr3_nt	cdr3_aa
13	TRBD1	TRBV5-4	once	TRBJ1-2	TGTGCCAGCAGCACGACAGGGATCTATGGCTACACCTTC	CASSTTGIYGYTF
17	NA	TRBV4-2	NA	TRBJ1-5	TGTGCCAGCCGCCAGACCGAGGCGGGGAATTATGGGCAGCCCCAGCATTTT	CASRQTEAGNYGQPQHF
14	NA	TRBV6-5	few	TRBJ2-5	TGTGCCAGCAGTTACTCGTACAGCGGGGAGACCCAGTACTTC	CASSYSYSGETQYF
14	TRBD1	TRBV19	NA	TRBJ2-1	TGTGCCAGTAGTATCCGGACAGGGAACAATGAGCAGTTCTTC	CASSIRTGNNEQFF
17	TRBD2	TRBV7-8	NA	TRBJ2-7	TGTGCCAGCAGCTTAGTGGGTGGCCAAGCGGGGTCTGACGAGCAGTACTTC	CASSLVGGQAGSDEQYF
15	NA	TRBV28	NA	TRBJ2-1	TGTGCCAGCAGTTCATCCTCATGGGAGGACAATGAGCAGTTCTTC	CASSSSSWEDNEQFF
15	NA	TRBV5-3	NA	TRBJ1-5	TGTGCCAGAAGTTCGCGGGGGCGGTGGAATCAGCCCCAGCATTTT	CARSSRGRWNQPQHF
14	TRBD1	TRBV6-5	NA	TRBJ2-2	TGTGCCAGCAGCCTCACAGGGGCCACCGGGGAGCTGTTTTTT	CASSLTGATGELFF
15	TRBD1	TRBV5-1	NA	TRBJ1-6	TGCGCCAGCAGCCTCTGGACAGGATCGAATTCACCCCTCCACTTT	CASSLWTGSNSPLHF
13	TRBD1	TRBV2	NA	TRBJ1-1	TGTGCCAGCGGGGGGACAGGGAGGACTGAAGCTTTCTTT	CASGGTGRTEAFF
14	TRBD1	TRBV10-3	NA	TRBJ2-7	TGTGCCATCAGTGACCCGGACAGGTTCAGCGAGCAGTACTTC	CAISDPDRFSEQYF
14	NA	TRBV2	NA	TRBJ1-6	TGTGCCAGCAGTGAAACAGGGTATAATTCACCCCTCCACTTT	CASSETGYNSPLHF
14	TRBD2	TRBV7-3	NA	TRBJ2-3	TGTGCCAGCAGCTTCGGGGGGGGCACAGATACGCAGTATTTT	CASSFGGGTDTQYF
15	NA	TRBV9	NA	TRBJ1-5	TGTGCCAGCAGCGCCGCAGGGGCCTCCAATCAGCCCCAGCATTTT	CASSAAGASNQPQHF
15	TRBD1	TRBV19	once	TRBJ1-5	TGTGCCAGTAAGCCCGGGACAGGGGACAATCAGCCCCAGCATTTT	CASKPGTGDNQPQHF
14	NA	TRBV30	once	TRBJ1-1	TGTGCCTGGAGTGTACAGGCCGTGAACACTGAAGCTTTCTTT	CAWSVQAVNTEAFF
14	TRBD1	TRBV14	few	TRBJ1-4	TGTGCCAGCAGCCAAGACAGGGGGCGGAAGGAACTGTTTTTT	CASSQDRGRKELFF
13	NA	TRBV6-1	NA	TRBJ2-3	TGTGCCAGCAGTGAAAACAGCGGAGATACGCAGTATTTT	CASSENSGDTQYF
16	TRBD2	TRBV10-3	once	TRBJ2-5	TGTGCCATCAGGCCTAGCGGGGGCCCAAGTCAAGAGACCCAGTACTTC	CAIRPSGGPSQETQYF
15	TRBD2	TRBV9	NA	TRBJ2-1	TGTGCCAGCAGCGTAGATCCTAGCGGGGACAATGAGCAGTTCTTC	CASSVDPSGDNEQFF
12	NA	TRBV30	NA	TRBJ2-7	TGTGCCTGGAGTGTTATGTCCTACGAGCAGTACTTC	CAWSVMSYEQYF
17	NA	TRBV15	NA	TRBJ2-3	TGTGCCACCAGCAGAGTATTCCGGCGGGGACCCACAGATACGCAGTATTTT	CATSRVFRRGPTDTQYF
15	NA	TRBV28	NA	TRBJ1-2	TGTGCCAGCAGTTATTCGGACTCCTCTAACTATGGCTACACCTTC	CASSYSDSSNYGYTF
15	NA	TRBV28	NA	TRBJ2-6	TGTGCCAGCACCAACCGGGGCTCTGGGGCCAACGTCCTGACTTTC	CASTNRGSGANVLTF
15	TRBD1	TRBV15	NA	TRBJ2-1	TGTGCCACCAGCAGAGAACAGGGGCCCACCAATGAGCAGTTCTTC	CATSREQGPTNEQFF
17	NA	TRBV5-6	NA	TRBJ1-6	TGTGCCAGCAGCCAGGCCCCCTTCACAGTAAATAATTCACCCCTCCACTTT	CASSQAPFTVNNSPLHF
14	TRBD1	TRBV7-9	NA	TRBJ1-2	TGTGCCAGCAGCCCACCACAGGGGGCGGGTGGCTACACCTTC	CASSPPQGAGGYTF
13	NA	TRBV5-8	few	TRBJ1-2	TGTGCCAGCAGCAACACAGGGCCCTATGGCTACACCTTC	CASSNTGPYGYTF
14	NA	TRBV28	NA	TRBJ2-1	TGTGCCAGCAGTTCGGCAGGGGCCTACAATGAGCAGTTCTTC	CASSSAGAYNEQFF
12	NA	TRBV5-4	NA	TRBJ1-1	TGTGCCAGCAGTTTCGGGAACACTGAAGCTTTCTTT	CASSFGNTEAFF
15	TRBD1	TRBV5-5	NA	TRBJ2-5	TGTGCCAGCAGCATCGGGACAGTTTGGGAAGAGACCCAGTACTTC	CASSIGTVWEETQYF
13	TRBD1	TRBV6-5	NA	TRBJ2-5	TGTGCCAGCAGTTACCCCAGGGGGGAGACCCAGTACTTC	CASSYPRGETQYF
14	NA	TRBV2	NA	TRBJ1-5	TGTGCCAGCAGTGGACAGTTTGGCAATCAGCCCCAGCATTTT	CASSGQFGNQPQHF
11	NA	TRBV30	NA	TRBJ1-2	TGTGCCTGGAGTCTCAACTATGGCTACACCTTC	CAWSLNYGYTF
15	TRBD1	TRBV6-1	NA	TRBJ2-1	TGTGCCAGCAGTTCGACAGGGATCGTAGGGAATGAGCAGTTCTTC	CASSSTGIVGNEQFF
15	TRBD1	TRBV10-1	NA	TRBJ2-3	TGCGCCAGCAGTGACCACAGGGGGCATACAGATACGCAGTATTTT	CASSDHRGHTDTQYF
16	TRBD1	TRBV7-8	NA	TRBJ1-1	TGTGCCAGCAGCTTAGAGGGACAGGGGGCGCGGACTGAAGCTTTCTTT	CASSLEGQGARTEAFF
15	NA	TRBV30	NA	TRBJ1-4	TGTGCCTGCACTAACCGGGGGTGGGGAAGTGAAAAACTGTTTTTT	CACTNRGWGSEKLFF
13	NA	TRBV6-5	NA	TRBJ1-1	TGTGCCAGCAGTTCTGTCAGGAACACTGAAGCTTTCTTT	CASSSVRNTEAFF
13	NA	TRBV27	NA	TRBJ2-7	TGTGCCAGCAGTAAAGGGGCCACCTACGAGCAGTACTTC	CASSKGATYEQYF
12	NA	TRBV5-1	NA	TRBJ2-5	TGCGCCAGCAGCTTGGAGGGGGAGACCCAGTACTTC	CASSLEGETQYF
18	NA	TRBV27	NA	TRBJ1-6	TGTGCCAGCAGAGCATCCGGGACTCCGAGCTCCTATAATTCACCCCTCCACTTT	CASRASGTPSSYNSPLHF
17	TRBD2	TRBV4-1	NA	TRBJ2-2	TGCGCCAGCAGCCAACCTCCGGGACTAGTCTACACCGGGGAGCTGTTTTTT	CASSQPPGLVYTGELFF
13	NA	TRBV2	NA	TRBJ1-1	TGTGCCAGTCAAGACAGGCTGAACACTGAAGCTTTCTTT	CASQDRLNTEAFF
16	TRBD2	TRBV2	NA	TRBJ2-5	TGTGCCAGCAGTGAACAACTAGCGGGGGCCCAAGAGACCCAGTACTTC	CASSEQLAGAQETQYF
16	NA	TRBV15	NA	TRBJ2-4	TGTGCCACCAGCAGAGATAATGGGGCAGCCAAAAACATTCAGTACTTC	CATSRDNGAAKNIQYF
16	TRBD1	TRBV2	few	TRBJ2-1	TGTGCCAGCATTCACAAGGGGACAGGGACCTACAATGAGCAGTTCTTC	CASIHKGTGTYNEQFF
15	NA	TRBV19	NA	TRBJ1-5	TGTGCCAGTAGTATCGGTCAGGGAAAGGAACAGCCCCAGCATTTT	CASSIGQGKEQPQHF
14	TRBD1	TRBV7-9	NA	TRBJ2-7	TGTGCCAGCAGCTCGGACAGGTTATCCTACGAGCAGTACTTC	CASSSDRLSYEQYF
14	TRBD1	TRBV19	NA	TRBJ1-2	TGTGCCAGTAGTACGACAGGGGGCAACCATGGCTACACCTTC	CASSTTGGNHGYTF
15	TRBD1	TRBV5-4	NA	TRBJ2-2	TGTGCCAGCAGCTTTCGACAGGGGGACACCGGGGAGCTGTTTTTT	CASSFRQGDTGELFF
16	NA	TRBV11-2	NA	TRBJ2-5	TGTGCCAGCAGCCGGCACGCGGGACAGCAACAAGAGACCCAGTACTTC	CASSRHAGQQQETQYF
15	NA	TRBV6-7	NA	TRBJ2-3	TGTGCCAGCAGTTCCCTTGGACGGGACACAGATACGCAGTATTTT	CASSSLGRDTDTQYF